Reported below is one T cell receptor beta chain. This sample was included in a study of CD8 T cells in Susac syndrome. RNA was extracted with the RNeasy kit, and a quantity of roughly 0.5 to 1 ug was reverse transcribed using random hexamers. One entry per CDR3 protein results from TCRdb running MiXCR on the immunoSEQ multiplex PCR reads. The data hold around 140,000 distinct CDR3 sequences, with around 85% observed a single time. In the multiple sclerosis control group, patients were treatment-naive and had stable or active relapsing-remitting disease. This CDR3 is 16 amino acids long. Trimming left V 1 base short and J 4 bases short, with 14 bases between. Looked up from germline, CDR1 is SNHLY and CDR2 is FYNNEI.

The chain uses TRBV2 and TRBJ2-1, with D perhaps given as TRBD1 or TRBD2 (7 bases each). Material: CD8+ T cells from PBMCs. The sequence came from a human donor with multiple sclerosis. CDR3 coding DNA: TGTGCCAGCAGTGAAGTCGCAGGGGGGGTATACAATGAGCAGTTCTTC. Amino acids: CASSEVAGGVYNEQFF. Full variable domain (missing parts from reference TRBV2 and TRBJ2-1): EPEVTQTPSHQVTQMGQEVILRCVPISNHLYFYWYRQILGQKVEFLVSFYNNEISEKSEIFDDQFSVERPDGSNFTLKIRSTKLEDSAMYFCASSEVAGGVYNEQFFGPGTRLTVL.